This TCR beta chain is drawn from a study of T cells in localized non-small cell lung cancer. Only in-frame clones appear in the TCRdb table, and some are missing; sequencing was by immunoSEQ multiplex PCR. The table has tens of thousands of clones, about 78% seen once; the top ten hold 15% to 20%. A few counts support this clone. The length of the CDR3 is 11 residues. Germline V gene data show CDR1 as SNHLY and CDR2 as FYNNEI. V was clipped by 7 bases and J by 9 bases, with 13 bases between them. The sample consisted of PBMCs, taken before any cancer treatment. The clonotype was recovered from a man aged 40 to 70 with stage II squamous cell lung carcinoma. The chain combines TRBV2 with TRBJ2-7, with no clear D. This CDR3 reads CASMQAVGQYF. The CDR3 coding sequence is TGTGCCAGCATGCAGGCCGTGGGGCAGTACTTC.